What follows are 25 T cell receptor beta chains derived from one specimen sequenced in a study of metastatic and nonmetastatic thyroid tumors (dated by TCRdb to the early 2020s). Receptor libraries were prepared by PCR. TCRdb records Illumina HiSeq 4000 as the sequencer. Using fastp at Q25 and MiXCR, TCRdb reprocessed the public reads and kept productive beta chains. For this sample the table gives under 30,000 clones, of which 20% to 25% were detected only once. The ten top clones hold 39% of the sample. No patient had received any treatment before thyroid surgery. The specimen sequenced was blood. The source is a female donor with papillary thyroid cancer or a benign thyroid nodule (not recorded which). Some clones in this sample may be carry-over from other donors' samples.

This clone has ten or more counts. This chain joins TRBV7-6 and TRBJ2-2; the D gene is possibly TRBD1 (6 bases). Trimming stripped 4 bases from V and 5 bases from J, with 8 bases between. CDR3 length equals 13 residues. The germline CDR1 and CDR2 sequences are SGHVS and FNYEAQ. In DNA, the CDR3 is TGTGCCAGCAGCTATGGACAGACCGGGGAGCTGTTTTTT. Translating gives CASSYGQTGELFF.

This clone was recorded many times. This chain connects TRBV18 to TRBJ1-1; D is unresolved. The V end lost 0 bases, the J end lost 11 bases, and 13 bases lay between the germline ends. The CDR3 consists of 13 residues. From germline, CDR1 is KGHSH and CDR2 LQKENI. The chain's CDR3 is CASSPPGGVGAFF. DNA for the CDR3: TGTGCCAGCTCACCACCGGGTGGGGTAGGGGCTTTCTTT. The variable domain in full, completed from reference TRBV18 and TRBJ1-1, reads NAGVMQNPRHLVRRRGQEARLRCSPMKGHSHVYWYRQLPEEGLKFMVYLQKENIIDESGMPKERFSAEFPKEGPSILRIQQVVRGDSAAYFCASSPPGGVGAFFGQGTRLTVV.

This clone was counted ten times or more. The V call is TRBV10-3, the J call TRBJ2-7; TRBD2 matches at 9 bases. The J segment lost 0 bases and the V segment lost 3 bases, leaving 6 bases of the junction unmatched. Looked up from germline, CDR1 is ENHRY and CDR2 is SYGVKD. The CDR3 consists of 16 residues. CDR3 protein: CAISDRLAGPSYEQYF. The CDR3 DNA reads TGTGCCATCAGTGATAGGCTAGCGGGACCCTCCTACGAGCAGTACTTC.

This clone appeared many times. This rearrangement joins TRBV5-1 to TRBJ1-2; unclear D gene. Germline V gives CDR1 SGHRS, CDR2 YFSETQ. Trimming left V 4 bases short and J 0 bases short, with 4 bases between. CDR3 length: 12 amino acids. The CDR3 region is CASSPSNYGYTF. As DNA, the CDR3 is TGCGCCAGCAGCCCGTCTAACTATGGCTACACCTTC. Full variable domain (outside the CDR3, taken from reference TRBV5-1 and TRBJ1-2): KAGVTQTPRYLIKTRGQQVTLSCSPISGHRSVSWYQQTPGQGLQFLFEYFSETQRNKGNFPGRFSGRQFSNSRSEMNVSTLELGDSALYLCASSPSNYGYTFGSGTRLTVV.

Notes on this clone: A much larger clone lies one base from this, so it may be a read error. The sample has other DNA sequences that encode this CDR3 too. The CDR3 DNA sequence: TGTGCTTGGAGTCCTCGTAGGGAGACCCAGTACTTC. Translating it yields CAWSPRRETQYF. V and J are TRBV30 and TRBJ2-5; the D is unclear. The germline V gene encodes CDR1 GTSNPN and CDR2 SVGIG (reference sequence). CDR3 size: 12 residues.

By sample share, this clone is medium-sized. This chain joins TRBV28 and TRBJ2-2; TRBD1 matches at 9 bases. The V segment lost 7 bases and the J segment 6 bases; nucleotides outside the gene matches: 3. The CDR3 contains 13 residues. Germline CDR1 is MDHEN and CDR2 is SYDVKM. The CDR3 region has the DNA TGTGCCAGCACCACAGGGGGCTCCGGGGAGCTGTTTTTT. Protein sequence: CASTTGGSGELFF.

J is TRBJ1-3 and V is TRBV20-1, with D maybe TRBD1 (6 bases). V was trimmed by 5 bases and J by 0 bases, leaving 8 bases between them. Looked up from germline, CDR1 is DFQATT and CDR2 is SNEGSKA (reference sequence). CDR3 size: 13 residues. The CDR3 protein is CSAADSSGNTIYF. CDR3 nucleotide sequence: TGCAGTGCTGCGGACAGCTCTGGAAACACCATATATTTT.

This clone was detected many times. This chain uses TRBV12-3 or TRBV12-4 with TRBJ1-4; D remains unclear. Trimming pared 2 bases from V and 13 bases from J, leaving 11 bases between. This CDR3 has 12 residues. The CDR3 spells CASSLSSGRLFF. For the CDR3, the DNA is TGTGCCAGCAGTTTAAGTTCGGGTAGACTGTTTTTT.

This clone has at least ten counts. This same CDR3 is encoded by further DNA sequences in the sample. The chain uses TRBV5-1 and TRBJ1-2; 7 nucleotides match TRBD1. The CDR3 runs 15 residues. Trimming removed 4 bases from V and 4 bases from J; junction bases left unmatched: 10. Looked up from germline, CDR1 is SGHRS and CDR2 is YFSETQ. The CDR3 region has the DNA TGCGCCAGCAGCCCTGCGACAGGGTCAATCTATGGCTACACCTTC. This encodes CASSPATGSIYGYTF.

The genes are TRBV20-1 and TRBJ1-2, with 10 bases matching TRBD1. Germline loops: CDR1 DFQATT, CDR2 SNEGSKA (reference sequence). The CDR3 has 13 residues. After removal of 6 bases from V and 4 bases from J, the junction contained 5 bases not matched to a gene. The CDR3: CSAGRTGGYGYTF. CDR3 nucleotide sequence: TGCAGTGCGGGACGGACAGGGGGCTATGGCTACACCTTC.

The rearrangement uses TRBV15 and TRBJ2-7; possible D gene TRBD1, 6 bases. The CDR3 covers 17 residues. V was shortened by 3 bases and J by 1 base, with 19 bases between the two germline ends. The germline V gene encodes CDR1 LNHNV and CDR2 YYDKDF (reference sequence). The CDR3 here is CATSRRGGDMPSYEQYF. The CDR3 nucleotides are TGTGCCACCAGCAGGAGGGGTGGGGACATGCCTTCCTACGAGCAGTACTTC.

This clone came up many times. The chain is built from TRBV5-5 and TRBJ2-1; maybe TRBD1 (6 bases). The V gene's germline CDR1 is SGHKS and CDR2 YYEKEE (reference sequence). CDR3 length equals 17 residues. The V gene lost 1 base and the J gene lost 0 bases, with 14 bases spanning the gap. This CDR3 reads CASSLYDRPSSYNEQFF. The CDR3 DNA reads TGTGCCAGCAGCTTGTACGACAGGCCAAGCTCCTACAATGAGCAGTTCTTC.

The V and J genes are TRBV6-1 and TRBJ1-4; a possible D gene is TRBD1 (5 bases). The germline CDR1 and CDR2 sequences are MNHNS and SASEGT. The CDR3 length is 14 residues. The germline V and J ends were trimmed by 6 bases and 6 bases, with 14 bases remaining between them. The CDR3 loop is CASSPRGGDEKLFF. For the CDR3, the DNA is TGTGCCAGCAGCCCCCGGGGGGGGGATGAAAAACTGTTTTTT.

This chain connects TRBV6-1 to TRBJ2-7; 11 bases are a match to TRBD2. The V gene end was trimmed by 6 bases and the J gene end by 0 bases; junction bases not matched to a gene: 7. This CDR3 has 16 residues. Germline CDR1 and CDR2: MNHNS and SASEGT. The CDR3 loop reads CASRRRLAGSSYEQYF. In DNA form, the CDR3 reads TGTGCCAGCAGACGCCGACTAGCGGGAAGCTCCTACGAGCAGTACTTC.

This clone was counted between two and nine times. This chain uses TRBV6-5 with TRBJ2-2; 9 bases are a match to TRBD2. Germline CDR1 is MNHEY and CDR2 is SVGAGI. The CDR3 has 15 amino acids. V dropped 4 bases and J dropped 3; count of bases not matched to a gene: 3. The CDR3 protein is CASSLIAGDTGELFF. CDR3 in DNA: TGTGCCAGCAGTTTGATAGCGGGGGACACCGGGGAGCTGTTTTTT.

This clone came up a few times. The V call is TRBV6-2 or TRBV6-3, the J call TRBJ2-7; 9 nucleotides align to TRBD2. With 7 bases clipped from V and 6 bases from J, the junction kept 13 bases outside the gene matches. Per the germline V gene, CDR1 is MNHEY and CDR2 is SVGEGT. The CDR3 spans 15 residues. CDR3 nucleotide sequence: TGTGCCAGCACCCACGGACTTAGCGGGAGTTTCGAGCAGTACTTC. Its translation: CASTHGLSGSFEQYF.

This clone was seen at least ten times. Just one base apart from a much larger clone, this may be a read error. This same CDR3 is encoded by further DNA sequences in the sample. This rearrangement joins TRBV5-1 to TRBJ1-2; D is perhaps TRBD1 (5 bases). The germline CDR1 and CDR2 sequences are SGHRS and YFSETQ. The CDR3 loop spans 16 amino acids. V lost 0 bases to trimming and J lost 8 bases, with 20 bases between them. As DNA, the CDR3 is TGCGCCAGCAGCTTGGGCAGGGCCACCCCGGATCCGGGCTACACCTTC. Protein: CASSLGRATPDPGYTF.

There are a few counts of this clone. The V and J genes are TRBV19 and TRBJ2-7, with TRBD1 identical over 11 bases. V shed 1 base, J shed 4 bases, and the junction held 6 bases outside the gene matches. Germline V lookup: CDR1 LNHDA, CDR2 SQIVND (reference sequence). The CDR3 length is 16 residues. CDR3 amino acids: CASSIAVGTGGYEQYF. As DNA, the CDR3 is TGTGCCAGTAGTATAGCAGTCGGGACAGGGGGGTACGAGCAGTACTTC.

For the CDR3, the DNA is TGTGCCAGCAGCGCCGGGACAGGGGGCCGAGAGACCCAGTACTTC. Residues: CASSAGTGGRETQYF. The chain couples TRBV6-1 to TRBJ2-5; 12 bases map to TRBD1. CDR3 size: 15 residues. The germline gives CDR1 MNHNS, CDR2 SASEGT. The ends lost 6 bases at V and 4 bases at J; junction bases unmatched: 6.

A word on this clone: Possible read error: a much larger clone is one base away. This sequence joins TRBV13 and TRBJ2-7; no definite D call. The V gene lost 3 bases and the J gene lost 10 bases, with 13 bases spanning the gap. The CDR3 is made up of 12 amino acids. Germline V gene sequence: CDR1 PRHDT, CDR2 FYEKMQ (reference sequence). Here the CDR3 reads CASSFPLGDQYF. The CDR3 DNA follows: TGTGCCAGCAGCTTCCCCTTGGGTGATCAGTACTTC.

The sample holds many counts of this clone. V is TRBV11-1 and J is TRBJ2-1; 8 positions agree with TRBD2. This CDR3 is built from 15 residues. Germline V gene data show CDR1 as SGHAT and CDR2 as FQDESV (reference sequence). The V gene end was trimmed by 1 base and the J gene end by 9 bases; junction bases not matched to a gene: 8. Here the CDR3 DNA reads TGTGCCAGCAGCTTAGGGACTAGCAGGGATGGTGAGCAGTTCTTC. Residues: CASSLGTSRDGEQFF.

V is TRBV12-3 or TRBV12-4 and J is TRBJ1-4; possible D gene TRBD1, 5 bases. The CDR3 is made up of 17 amino acids. V was trimmed by 5 bases and J by 2 bases, leaving 18 bases between them. The CDR3 loop is CASSTTLLGGTNEKLFF. As DNA, the CDR3 is TGTGCCAGCAGTACCACCCTCCTTGGGGGGACTAATGAAAAACTGTTTTTT.

This clone was detected many times. The chain recombines TRBV30 with TRBJ1-5, with 10 bases that match TRBD1. Germline V CDR1 and CDR2: GTSNPN, SVGIG (reference sequence). This CDR3 comprises 18 residues. V was clipped by 1 base and J by 4 bases; unmatched bases: 13. CDR3 nucleotides: TGTGCCTGGAGTGCCACCTGGACAGGGGGTTTAGGAAATCAGCCCCAGCATTTT. This codes for CAWSATWTGGLGNQPQHF.

In its sample, this clone was seen many times. The chain couples TRBV7-2 to TRBJ1-1; perhaps TRBD1 as D (6 bases). The CDR3 consists of 14 residues. V gave up 8 bases and J gave up 2 bases, with 15 bases separating them. Germline values: CDR1 SGHTA, CDR2 FQGNSA. In DNA, the CDR3 is TGTGCCAGCTCAACAGGGATCACTAACACTGAAGCTTTCTTT. It codes for CASSTGITNTEAFF.

The chain carries TRBV28 and TRBJ2-1; 9 nucleotides line up with TRBD1. V shed 6 bases, J shed 3 bases, and the junction held 6 bases outside the gene matches. The CDR3 consists of 15 residues. Germline V gene sequence: CDR1 MDHEN, CDR2 SYDVKM. The CDR3 region is CASSLRDRVYNEQFF. Written as DNA, the CDR3 is TGTGCCAGCAGCCTCCGGGACAGGGTCTACAATGAGCAGTTCTTC.